This T cell receptor (beta chain) was found in a study of shared clonotypes between healthy human individuals. In the study overall: CD8 memory received one plate per donor, CD8 naive two, CD4 memory three and CD4 naive three. Overall study findings and caveats: Relative to memory subsets, naive subsets generally showed larger estimated richness.

Cells designated naive CD8 were CD45RO-negative and were positively selected for CCR7, with terminally differentiated effector memory CD45RA+ cells excluded. A roughly 200 ng quantity of DNA, 32,000 or so T cell genomes, went into the sorted-subset replicate PCRs. Clones were sequenced by immunoSEQ multiplex PCR, and TCRdb holds only the in-frame ones, with some missing. Of about 870,000 clones in the sample, 80% to 95% were seen once. Per the germline V gene, CDR1 is LGHNA and CDR2 is YNFKEQ. This CDR3 has 14 amino acids. V shed 0 bases and J shed 1 base, with 5 bases lying between them. About this clone itself: Its specificity is unknown.

The J gene is TRBJ2-3, the V gene TRBV4-2, with no clear D. The clonotype originates from a young man in good health. The material sequenced was naive CD8+ T cells sorted from blood. The CDR3 DNA reads as TGTGCCAGCAGCCAAGAAACAGGCACAGATACGCAGTATTTT. Protein sequence: CASSQETGTDTQYF.